Reported below is one T cell receptor (beta chain). The sample holds a few counts of this clone. Its antigen is not yet known. Base qualities are missing; no much larger clone stands one base away. Reading the germline V gene (reference sequence) gives CDR1 LNHDA and CDR2 SQIVND. Compared with germline, V lacks 5 bases and J lacks 10 bases; bases without a gene match: 14. The CDR3 covers 16 residues, taking in both the cysteine and the phenylalanine. Only CDR3 DNA is held: 48 bases, read in frame from base 1. TCRbeta CDR3 regions were amplified from genomic DNA by means of the immunoSEQ Assay, a bias-controlled multiplex PCR. In the source study's methods: The number of nucleated cells in each sample was estimated from the amplification of reference gene primers within the assay. To quantify the absolute abundance of each unique TCRbeta CDR3 rearrangement, sequence reads were collapsed and filtered. Productive Simpson clonality was computed per sample as the square root of Simpson's diversity index over productive rearrangements. This immuneACCESS table, as held by TCRdb, lists in-frame sequences with V and J called but not all clones. Of the missing ones, under half trace to an unresolved V gene in checked studies; the others have no known cause. That table gives V, J and clone size, and the DNA gave D and trimming. Across this sample there are roughly 370,000 clones, with around 87% seen only once. Roughly 9.4% of the sample goes to the ten largest clones.

Participants in the prospective study were aged roughly 18 to 89 years, lived in over 20 United States geographic areas, and enrolled through a virtual design. In the prospective study, participants were assigned to cohorts based on the clinical history participants reported in a screening survey and a study questionnaire. Recovered participants in ImmuneRACE Cohort 3 were defined as having two consecutive negative NP/OP PCR tests, clearance from a healthcare professional, or resolution of symptoms. In the prospective study, whole blood, serum and a nasopharyngeal or oropharyngeal swab were collected from each participant by mobile phlebotomists. Over a 2-month period, participants in the prospective study had the option of providing additional blood draws and questionnaires. Before DNA extraction, blood samples from the prospective study were shipped at room temperature or frozen. The source of the sample is a study of blood T cell repertoires in COVID-19 (dated by TCRdb to 2020 to 2022). Turning to the overall study: The collaborator samples originated in the United States, Italy and Spain and spanned the acute and convalescent phases of COVID-19. The material from the prospective study consisted of cDNA or gDNA derived from T cells, B-cell-depleted T cells, or PBMCs. Deeply sampled blood TCRbeta repertoires from subjects exposed to, actively infected with, or recovered from COVID-19 were included in the dataset. The repertoires were released in a freely available public database intended as a resource for research on the immune response to SARS-CoV-2. The samples were drawn from the first 160 participants of the ongoing ImmuneRACE study and from 1,200 or so subjects provided by 6 global collaborators. Nearly every sample came with metadata listing a de-identified subject ID, COVID-19 status, age in years and sex. HLA class I and class II types, where available, came from metadata supplied by the sample provider rather than from assay-based typing.

The full study reports these points: Clinical and demographic metadata were provided uncurated, with the amount varying by source and participant.

The chain was built from TRBV19 and TRBJ1-1, with 12 bases matching TRBD1. This sequence was found in a woman between 45 and 65 years old who had recovered from COVID-19. The sample consisted of PBMCs or T cells enriched from blood (not recorded which). The CDR3 has the sequence CASSSSPGQGAPGAFF. The DNA sequence reads TGTGCCAGTAGTTCGTCCCCGGGACAGGGGGCGCCGGGAGCTTTCTTT.